The 22 T cell receptor beta chains in this list originate from one sample, sequenced in a study of graft-versus-host responses after intestinal transplantation. Profiled with immunoSEQ multiplex PCR; TCRdb holds only in-frame clones, not every one. The sample lists 80,000 or so clones; around 93% were seen once. Specimen: PBMCs, collected 98 days after intestinal transplantation. These receptors were obtained from a human patient who received an intestinal transplant, so some T cells may come from the graft donor.

The chain employs TRBV19 and TRBJ2-1; D perhaps matches TRBD2 (6 bases). The CDR3 length is 16 residues. Germline V gene data show CDR1 as LNHDA and CDR2 as SQIVND (reference sequence). The V gene lost 5 bases and the J gene lost 5 bases, with 19 bases spanning the gap. Written as DNA, the CDR3 is TGTGCCAGTAGTGTACGGACGGGACTCCCCAACAATGAGCAGTTCTTC. Its protein is CASSVRTGLPNNEQFF.

The gene calls are TRBV7-9 and TRBJ1-4; D remains unclear. There are 15 residues in the CDR3. Trimming pared 4 bases from V and 0 bases from J, leaving 9 bases between. From germline, CDR1 is SEHNR and CDR2 FQNEAQ (reference sequence). CDR3 coding DNA: TGTGCCAGCAGCTCATTGTTAGCAACTAATGAAAAACTGTTTTTT. As protein: CASSSLLATNEKLFF.

This chain joins TRBV4-1 and TRBJ2-3; D perhaps matches TRBD2 (5 bases). This CDR3 has 17 amino acids. The V and J ends lost 4 bases and 0 bases respectively, with 17 bases between them. CDR1 is MGHRA and CDR2 is YSYEKL in the germline V gene. CDR3 coding DNA: TGCGCCAGCAGCCGCCCCGGGTCAGCGGAGAGCACAGATACGCAGTATTTT. Its translation is CASSRPGSAESTDTQYF.

The J gene is TRBJ2-4, the V gene TRBV10-1; 7 nucleotides agree with TRBD2. This CDR3 is 14 amino acids long. CDR1 and CDR2 from the germline V gene are WNHNN and SYGVQD (reference sequence). Unmatched junction bases numbered 5, after V lost 0 bases and J lost 9 bases. In DNA form, the CDR3 reads TGCGCCAGCAGTGAGTCGGGGAGGGGTAGCATTCAGTACTTC. This gives the protein CASSESGRGSIQYF.

V usage is TRBV5-4 and J usage is TRBJ2-1; 9 nucleotides match TRBD2. Germline V CDR1 and CDR2: SGHNT, YYREEE (reference sequence). Trimming took 0 bases from V and 6 from J; bases not matched to a gene: 7. This CDR3 is 16 amino acids long. CDR3: CASSLAGIAGVNEQFF. The CDR3 DNA follows: TGTGCCAGCAGCTTGGCCGGGATAGCGGGGGTCAATGAGCAGTTCTTC. Looking up the rest from reference TRBV5-4 and TRBJ2-1 gives the full variable domain: ETGVTQSPTHLIKTRGQQVTLRCSSQSGHNTVSWYQQALGQGPQFIFQYYREEENGRGNFPPRFSGLQFPNYSSELNVNALELDDSALYLCASSLAGIAGVNEQFFGPGTRLTVL.

The rearrangement joins TRBV2 to TRBJ1-2, with D perhaps TRBD1 (6 bases). V shed 8 bases and J shed 6 bases, with 13 bases lying between them. The CDR3 extends over 12 amino acids. CDR1 and CDR2 (germline): SNHLY, FYNNEI. The CDR3 sequence: CASEGVSDGYTF. The CDR3 DNA sequence: TGTGCCAGCGAGGGGGTTTCGGATGGCTACACCTTC.

The rearrangement joins TRBV5-4 to TRBJ2-3; 10 nucleotides line up with TRBD2. J gave up 5 bases and V 0 bases, and 6 bases lay outside the gene matches. Germline CDR1 SGHNT, CDR2 YYREEE (reference sequence). The length of the CDR3 is 16 residues. The DNA of the CDR3 is TGTGCCAGCAGCTTGGATGAGCGGGGGGGCAGAGATACGCAGTATTTT. Encoded protein: CASSLDERGGRDTQYF.

Only one count was recorded for this clone. The rearrangement joins TRBV29-1 to TRBJ1-1; unclear D gene. The V gene lost 3 bases and the J gene lost 1 base, with 9 bases spanning the gap. The CDR3 length is 13 residues. The germline V gene encodes CDR1 SQVTM and CDR2 ANQGSEA. The CDR3 DNA sequence: TGCAGCGTTGAGTGGTGGGGGAACACTGAAGCTTTCTTT. Amino acids: CSVEWWGNTEAFF.

The chain is built from TRBV18 and TRBJ2-2, with 9 bases fitting TRBD2. The trim removed 3 bases at V and 4 bases at J, leaving 6 bases unmatched. The germline V gene encodes CDR1 KGHSH and CDR2 LQKENI. The length of the CDR3 is 16 residues. The CDR3 spells CASSPLAGPVTGELFF. The CDR3 nucleotides read TGTGCCAGCTCACCCCTAGCGGGACCCGTCACCGGGGAGCTGTTTTTT.

This clone was found once. V gene TRBV19 combines with J gene TRBJ1-5; TRBD1 matches 7 bases. Germline V lookup: CDR1 LNHDA, CDR2 SQIVND (reference sequence). The CDR3 is 15 amino acids. V lost 1 base to trimming and J lost 5 bases; unmatched junction nucleotides: 5. CDR3 sequence: CASSIVGQEHQPQHF. DNA for the CDR3: TGTGCCAGTAGTATAGTTGGACAGGAACATCAGCCCCAGCATTTT.

The chain recombines TRBV14 with TRBJ1-2; D is uncertain. The CDR3 spans 13 residues. V lost 1 base and J lost 4, with 7 bases in between. Germline-derived CDR1 and CDR2 are SGHDN and FVKESK. The CDR3 sequence is CASSQGSFYGYTF. CDR3 coding DNA: TGTGCCAGCAGCCAAGGTAGTTTCTATGGCTACACCTTC.

The gene calls are TRBV5-4 and TRBJ2-1; 11 nucleotides agree with TRBD2. V lost 4 bases and J lost 3; bases outside the gene matches: 3. Germline loops: CDR1 SGHNT, CDR2 YYREEE (reference sequence). The CDR3 totals 15 residues. The CDR3 spells CASSPGLADYNEQFF. The CDR3 region has the DNA TGTGCCAGCAGCCCGGGACTAGCGGACTACAATGAGCAGTTCTTC. Supplemented by reference TRBV5-4 and TRBJ2-1, the full variable domain reads ETGVTQSPTHLIKTRGQQVTLRCSSQSGHNTVSWYQQALGQGPQFIFQYYREEENGRGNFPPRFSGLQFPNYSSELNVNALELDDSALYLCASSPGLADYNEQFFGPGTRLTVL.

V gene TRBV4-2 combines with J gene TRBJ1-2; TRBD1 is a possible D gene (5 bases). Germline V gives CDR1 LGHNA, CDR2 YNFKEQ. Trimming removed 0 bases from V and 1 base from J, with 12 bases in between. The CDR3 has 16 residues. The CDR3 is CASSQDLGTVNYGYTF. The CDR3 coding sequence is TGTGCCAGCAGCCAAGACCTCGGGACGGTTAACTATGGCTACACCTTC.

This chain uses TRBV5-1 with TRBJ1-6; the D gene is possibly TRBD1 (6 bases). Between the trimmed V and J ends, which lost 0 bases and 9 bases, there was a span of 13 bases. Germline CDR1 reads SGHRS; CDR2 reads YFSETQ. This CDR3 comprises 15 residues. In DNA, the CDR3 is TGCGCCAGCAGCTTGGAGGGCCAGGGGACTTCACCCCTCCACTTT. The encoded protein is CASSLEGQGTSPLHF. The variable domain in full, with the rest retrieved from reference TRBV5-1 and TRBJ1-6, is KAGVTQTPRYLIKTRGQQVTLSCSPISGHRSVSWYQQTPGQGLQFLFEYFSETQRNKGNFPGRFSGRQFSNSRSEMNVSTLELGDSALYLCASSLEGQGTSPLHFGNGTRLTVT.

The chain's CDR3 is CASSLRRGNSPLHF. DNA of the CDR3: TGTGCCAGCAGCTTGCGTAGGGGCAATTCACCCCTCCACTTT. This chain uses TRBV5-6 with TRBJ1-6; D may be TRBD1 (5 bases). CDR3 length: 14 amino acids. Germline V gene sequence: CDR1 SGHDT, CDR2 YYEEEE. Trimming shortened V by 1 base and J by 7 bases, and 9 bases separated the two germline ends.

The chain couples TRBV20-1 to TRBJ2-2; D remains ambiguous. This CDR3 is 11 amino acids long. Per the germline V gene, CDR1 is DFQATT and CDR2 is SNEGSKA (reference sequence). V was trimmed by 5 bases and J by 3 bases, leaving 4 bases between them. CDR3 sequence (DNA): TGCAGTGCTTCCTACACCGGGGAGCTGTTTTTT. Encoded protein: CSASYTGELFF.

This clone was counted a single time. The CDR3 nucleotides are TGTGCCAGCAGTCCCGGGACTAGCGGCACAGATACGCAGTATTTT. Its protein product is CASSPGTSGTDTQYF. J is TRBJ2-3 and V is TRBV28; 10 positions agree with TRBD2. The germline V gene encodes CDR1 MDHEN and CDR2 SYDVKM. J lost 1 base, V lost 5 bases, and 3 bases had no gene match. The length of the CDR3 is 15 residues.

The DNA for the CDR3 is TGTGCCAGCAGCCAAGGACGGCTCTATGGCTACACCTTC. Translated, it gives CASSQGRLYGYTF. The V gene is TRBV14, the J gene TRBJ1-2; D gene uncertain. V lost 1 base and J lost 4, with 7 bases in between. This CDR3 has 13 amino acids. The germline V gene has CDR1 SGHDN and CDR2 FVKESK.

The genes are TRBV6-5 and TRBJ1-1, with unresolved D. Germline V gene lookup returns CDR1 MNHEY and CDR2 SVGAGI. This CDR3 spans 11 amino acids. V gave up 4 bases and J gave up 7 bases, with 7 bases separating them. The CDR3 nucleotides are TGTGCCAGCAGTTGGACGGGTGAAGCTTTCTTT. Translation: CASSWTGEAFF.

The V gene is TRBV30, the J gene TRBJ2-3; D gene unclear. The V gene's germline CDR1 is GTSNPN and CDR2 SVGIG (reference sequence). V gave up 3 bases and J gave up 0 bases, with 10 bases separating them. This CDR3 has 14 residues. The CDR3 DNA is TGTGCCTGGAGAGCGTCTTCTAGCACAGATACGCAGTATTTT. Translation: CAWRASSSTDTQYF. Full variable domain (remainder filled in from reference TRBV30 and TRBJ2-3): SQTIHQWPATLVQPVGSPLSLECTVEGTSNPNLYWYRQAAGRGLQLLFYSVGIGQISSEVPQNLSASRPQDRQFILSSKKLLLSDSGFYLCAWRASSSTDTQYFGPGTRLTVL.

The genes are TRBV28 and TRBJ2-7, with TRBD2 matching over 12 bases. The V gene's germline CDR1 is MDHEN and CDR2 SYDVKM. V was clipped by 6 bases and J by 3 bases; unmatched bases: 6. This CDR3 has 15 residues. This CDR3 reads CASSSGLAGIYEQYF. Here the CDR3 DNA reads TGTGCCAGCAGCTCCGGACTAGCGGGAATCTACGAGCAGTACTTC.

The chain recombines TRBV10-3 with TRBJ2-3; D gene ambiguous. Deletions cut 10 bases from V and 1 base from J, with 9 bases between. This CDR3 has 12 residues. The V gene's germline CDR1 is ENHRY and CDR2 SYGVKD. CDR3 residues: CATTPGTDTQYF. The CDR3 DNA follows: TGTGCCACTACCCCGGGCACAGATACGCAGTATTTT.